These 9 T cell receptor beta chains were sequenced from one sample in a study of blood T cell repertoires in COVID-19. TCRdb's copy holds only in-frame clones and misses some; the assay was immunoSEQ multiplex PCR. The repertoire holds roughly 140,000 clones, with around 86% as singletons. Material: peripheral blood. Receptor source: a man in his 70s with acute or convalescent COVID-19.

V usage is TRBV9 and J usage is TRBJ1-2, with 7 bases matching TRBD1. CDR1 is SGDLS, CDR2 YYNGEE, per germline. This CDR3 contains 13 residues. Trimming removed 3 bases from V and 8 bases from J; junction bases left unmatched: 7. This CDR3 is CASSATGLRGYTF. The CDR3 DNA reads TGTGCCAGCAGCGCGACAGGGCTTAGAGGCTACACCTTC. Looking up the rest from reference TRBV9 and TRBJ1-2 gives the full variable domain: DSGVTQTPKHLITATGQRVTLRCSPRSGDLSVYWYQQSLDQGLQFLIQYYNGEERAKGNILERFSAQQFPDLHSELNLSSLELGDSALYFCASSATGLRGYTFGSGTRLTVV.

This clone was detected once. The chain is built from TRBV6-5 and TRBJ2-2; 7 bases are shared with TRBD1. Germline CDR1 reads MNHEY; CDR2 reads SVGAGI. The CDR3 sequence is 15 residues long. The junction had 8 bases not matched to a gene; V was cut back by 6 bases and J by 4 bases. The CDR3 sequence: CASSPLGQRTGELFF. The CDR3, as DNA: TGTGCCAGCAGCCCGTTGGGACAGCGCACCGGGGAGCTGTTTTTT.

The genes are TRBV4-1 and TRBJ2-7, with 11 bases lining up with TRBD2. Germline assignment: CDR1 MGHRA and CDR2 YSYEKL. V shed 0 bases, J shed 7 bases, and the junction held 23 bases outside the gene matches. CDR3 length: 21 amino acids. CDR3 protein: CASSQDLTSGSLPGVIVEQYF. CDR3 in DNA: TGCGCCAGCAGCCAAGACCTAACTAGCGGGAGTCTTCCGGGGGTCATTGTTGAGCAGTACTTC.

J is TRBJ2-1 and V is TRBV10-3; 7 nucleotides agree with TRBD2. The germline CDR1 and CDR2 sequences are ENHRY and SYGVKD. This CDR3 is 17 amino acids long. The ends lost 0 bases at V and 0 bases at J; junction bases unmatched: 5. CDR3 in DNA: TGTGCCATCAGTGAGTCTGGGGGAGGGCCCTCCTACAATGAGCAGTTCTTC. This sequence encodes CAISESGGGPSYNEQFF.

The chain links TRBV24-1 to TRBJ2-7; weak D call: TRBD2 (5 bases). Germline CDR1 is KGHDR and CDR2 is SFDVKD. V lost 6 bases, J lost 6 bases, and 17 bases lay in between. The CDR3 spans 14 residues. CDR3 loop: CATSNTGLPSEQYF. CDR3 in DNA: TGTGCCACCAGTAACACCGGACTGCCGTCCGAGCAGTACTTC.

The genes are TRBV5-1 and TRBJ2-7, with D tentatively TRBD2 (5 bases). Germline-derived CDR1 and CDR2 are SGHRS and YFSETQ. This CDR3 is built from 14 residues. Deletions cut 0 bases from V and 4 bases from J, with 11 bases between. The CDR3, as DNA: TGCGCCAGCAGCTTGGAGGGAGTAGGTTACGAGCAGTACTTC. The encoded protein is CASSLEGVGYEQYF.

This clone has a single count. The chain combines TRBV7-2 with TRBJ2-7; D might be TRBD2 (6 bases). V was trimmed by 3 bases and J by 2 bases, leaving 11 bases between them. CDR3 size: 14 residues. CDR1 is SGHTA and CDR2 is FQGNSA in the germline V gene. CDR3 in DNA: TGTGCCAGCAGCTTGGATGCGGGGACCTACGAGCAGTACTTC. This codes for CASSLDAGTYEQYF.

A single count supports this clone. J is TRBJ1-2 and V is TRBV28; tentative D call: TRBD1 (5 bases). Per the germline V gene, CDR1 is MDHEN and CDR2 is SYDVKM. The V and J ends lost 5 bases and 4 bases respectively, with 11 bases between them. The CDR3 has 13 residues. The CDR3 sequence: CASSPETVYGYTF. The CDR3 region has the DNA TGTGCCAGCAGTCCGGAGACAGTCTATGGCTACACCTTC.

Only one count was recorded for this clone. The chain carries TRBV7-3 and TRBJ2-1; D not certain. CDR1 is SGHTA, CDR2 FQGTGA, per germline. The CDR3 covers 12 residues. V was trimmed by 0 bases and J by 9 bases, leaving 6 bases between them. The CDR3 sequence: CASSLTSSEQFF. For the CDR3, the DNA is TGTGCCAGCAGCTTAACGTCCAGTGAGCAGTTCTTC.